The text below deals with one T cell receptor (beta chain). In TCRdb, the reads were re-called with MiXCR into one record per CDR3 protein. The sample comprises approximately 290,000 distinct CDR3 sequences, about 25% of which are singletons, and roughly 13% rests with the top ten. This record comes from a study of T cell repertoires in cytomegalovirus infection. Trimming stripped 8 bases from V and 9 bases from J, with 23 bases between. Germline-derived CDR1 and CDR2 are MDHEN and SYDVKM. The CDR3 is 15 residues long. The V call is TRBV28, the J call TRBJ1-5, with D possibly TRBD1 on 6 matching bases. Sequencing was done on a sample of PBMCs. This receptor was taken from a human donor in good health (CMV status not recorded). Some clones in this sample may be carry-over from other donors' samples. The CDR3 DNA follows: TGTGCCAGCCACCTGGAGGGTCAGGGGTTGGTGCCCCAGCATTTT. It yields the protein CASHLEGQGLVPQHF.